These 32 T cell receptor beta chains were sequenced from one sample in a study of blood T cell repertoires in COVID-19. Libraries were prepared by immunoSEQ multiplex PCR; TCRdb keeps only in-frame clonotypes and omits some of them. There are 450,000 to 500,000 clones in the sample; 80% to 90% occur only once, and 7% to 10% lies in the top ten. Sequencing input: PBMCs or T cells enriched from blood (not recorded which). The source of these receptors is a woman aged 55-70 years who had recovered from COVID-19.

The chain links TRBV6-1 to TRBJ2-2; 11 nucleotides match TRBD2. The CDR3 sequence is 16 residues long. V gave up 3 bases and J gave up 5 bases; unmatched junction bases: 5. Germline-derived CDR1 and CDR2 are MNHNS and SASEGT. CDR3 nucleotide sequence: TGTGCCAGCAGTGATTTAGCGGGGGGGCGGACCGGGGAGCTGTTTTTT. Residues: CASSDLAGGRTGELFF.

This clone was detected a few times. The chain combines TRBV6-1 with TRBJ1-5; D gene uncertain. This CDR3 has 15 amino acids. From germline, CDR1 is MNHNS and CDR2 SASEGT. V was clipped by 1 base and J by 0 bases, with 7 bases between them. The CDR3 loop reads CASSEGGYSNQPQHF. CDR3 coding DNA: TGTGCCAGCAGTGAAGGCGGTTATAGCAATCAGCCCCAGCATTTT.

This chain joins TRBV12-3 or TRBV12-4 and TRBJ1-1; 8 bases agree with TRBD1. The CDR3 is 13 residues long. V trimming: 10 bases; J trimming: 4 bases; junction bases outside the gene matches: 8. The CDR3, as DNA: TGTGCCACTACGGACAGGGTAGCCACTGAAGCTTTCTTT. Translated, it gives CATTDRVATEAFF.

The chain carries TRBV15 and TRBJ2-4; weak D call: TRBD1 (5 bases). V was cut by 1 base and J by 14 bases, with 15 bases left in between. The CDR3 length is 13 residues. Germline V gene sequence: CDR1 LNHNV, CDR2 YYDKDF (reference sequence). The CDR3 DNA reads TGTGCCACCAGCAGAGCCAGGGCCCAGCCGAAGTACTTC. The encoded protein is CATSRARAQPKYF.

The chain has TRBV28 and TRBJ1-5; 7 bases map to TRBD1. Germline V gene sequence: CDR1 MDHEN, CDR2 SYDVKM. The CDR3 runs to 15 residues. V was pared by 2 bases and J by 1 base, with 2 bases of the junction left unmatched. The CDR3 reads CASSLRGGSNQPQHF. Written as DNA, the CDR3 is TGTGCCAGCAGTTTAAGAGGGGGCAGCAATCAGCCCCAGCATTTT.

The chain is built from TRBV5-4 and TRBJ2-3, with a tentative D call TRBD1 (6 bases). The CDR3 sequence is 15 residues long. Germline assignment: CDR1 SGHNT and CDR2 YYREEE (reference sequence). V was shortened by 4 bases and J by 3 bases, with 15 bases between the two germline ends. The CDR3 is CASSPGQLATDTQYF. The CDR3 region has the DNA TGTGCCAGCAGCCCGGGACAATTGGCAACAGATACGCAGTATTTT.

The V gene is TRBV3-1 (or the pseudogene TRBV3-2), the J gene TRBJ2-7; perhaps TRBD2 as D (6 bases). In germline, CDR1 is LGHDT, CDR2 YNNKEL (reference sequence). The CDR3 covers 13 residues. V dropped 5 bases and J dropped 6 bases, with 14 bases sitting between them. This chain's CDR3 is CASSDRGKGEQYV. CDR3 coding DNA: TGTGCCAGCAGCGACCGGGGGAAGGGCGAGCAGTACGTC.

The gene calls are TRBV5-1 and TRBJ2-7, with unresolved D. The CDR3 is 17 residues long. CDR1 and CDR2 (germline): SGHRS, YFSETQ. The V and J ends lost 1 base and 1 base respectively, with 18 bases between them. CDR3 nucleotides: TGCGCCAGCAGCTTGTCGGTTTTATTCGACTCTTCCTACGAGCAGTACTTC. It codes for CASSLSVLFDSSYEQYF.

This clone was seen a single time. The chain recombines TRBV9 with TRBJ2-3; D remains unclear. This CDR3 region has 12 residues. In germline, CDR1 is SGDLS, CDR2 YYNGEE. Trimming cost V 4 bases and J 2 bases, with 5 bases left between them. CDR3 DNA sequence: TGTGCCAGCAGCTTATTCACAGATACGCAGTATTTT. Translated: CASSLFTDTQYF.

V usage is TRBV7-9 and J usage is TRBJ1-2, with 7 nucleotides matching TRBD1. This CDR3 contains 16 residues. From germline, CDR1 is SEHNR and CDR2 FQNEAQ (reference sequence). Trimming cost V 5 bases and J 0 bases; bases outside gene matches: 9. In DNA, the CDR3 is TGTGCCAGCAGCCCAGAGGGGACAGTTCCTAACTATGGCTACACCTTC. This gives the protein CASSPEGTVPNYGYTF.

This chain joins TRBV6-2 or TRBV6-3 and TRBJ1-1; no definite D call. The CDR3 extends over 16 amino acids. The V end was cut by 3 bases, the J end by 4 bases, with 18 bases between. The germline gives CDR1 MNHEY, CDR2 SVGEGT. The CDR3: CASSYWYGQSGTEAFF. The CDR3 DNA sequence: TGTGCCAGCAGTTATTGGTATGGCCAGAGCGGCACTGAAGCTTTCTTT.

The chain combines TRBV5-1 with TRBJ1-5; the D is unclear. V was trimmed by 6 bases and J by 4 bases, leaving 14 bases between them. The germline gives CDR1 SGHRS, CDR2 YFSETQ. The CDR3 runs 14 residues. For the CDR3, the DNA is TGCGCCAGCAAGTTATCAGAACCTAATCAGCCCCAGCATTTT. Residues: CASKLSEPNQPQHF.

DNA for the CDR3: TGTGCCAGCAGTGACGACAGGGGGCCCTATAATTCACCCCTCCACTTT. Amino acid sequence: CASSDDRGPYNSPLHF. This chain links TRBV25-1 with TRBJ1-6, with 10 bases that match TRBD1. CDR3 length equals 16 residues. CDR1 is MGHDK and CDR2 is SYGVNS in the germline V gene. The ends lost 3 bases at V and 2 bases at J; junction bases unmatched: 1.

The chain uses TRBV10-1 and TRBJ2-7; D call uncertain. Germline CDR1 and CDR2: WNHNN and SYGVQD (reference sequence). The CDR3 is made up of 14 amino acids. The ends were cut back, 2 bases at V and 5 bases at J, with 13 bases in the middle. In nucleotides, the CDR3 is TGCGCCAGCAGTGAGGGGTCACAGTTCAACGAGCAGTACTTC. It translates to CASSEGSQFNEQYF.

The chain uses TRBV15 and TRBJ1-2, with D possibly matching TRBD1 (6 bases). V lost 0 bases to trimming and J lost 8 bases, with 19 bases between them. Per the germline V gene, CDR1 is LNHNV and CDR2 is YYDKDF (reference sequence). The CDR3 is 16 residues long. CDR3 in amino acids: CATSRDLATGRRGYTF. The DNA of the CDR3 is TGTGCCACCAGCAGAGATTTGGCAACAGGGAGAAGGGGCTACACCTTC.

V is TRBV28 and J is TRBJ1-4; D is uncertain. Germline V gene lookup returns CDR1 MDHEN and CDR2 SYDVKM. The length of the CDR3 is 13 residues. V was cut by 2 bases and J by 10 bases, with 11 bases left in between. CDR3 sequence: CASSLGAEGKLFF. The CDR3 nucleotides read TGTGCCAGCAGTTTAGGCGCAGAGGGAAAACTGTTTTTT.

The J gene is TRBJ2-2, the V gene TRBV27, with D perhaps TRBD1 (5 bases). The V gene's germline CDR1 is MNHEY and CDR2 SMNVEV (reference sequence). V lost 2 bases, J lost 4 bases, and 11 bases lay in between. This CDR3 comprises 15 residues. The CDR3 nucleotides are TGTGCCAGCAGTTTAGCAGGGTCCGTCACCGGGGAGCTGTTTTTT. This codes for CASSLAGSVTGELFF.

V gene TRBV29-1 combines with J gene TRBJ2-7; 10 bases agree with TRBD2. V lost 6 bases to trimming and J lost 3 bases; unmatched junction nucleotides: 8. This CDR3 contains 14 residues. Per germline, CDR1 SQVTM and CDR2 ANQGSEA. The CDR3 nucleotides read TGCAGCGTATCTAGCGGGGGCCGAAACTACGAGCAGTACTTC. This encodes CSVSSGGRNYEQYF.

The chain carries TRBV5-4 and TRBJ2-3, with D uncertain. The germline gives CDR1 SGHNT, CDR2 YYREEE (reference sequence). The CDR3 runs 14 residues. V lost 2 bases and J 3 bases, leaving 10 bases between the germline ends. The CDR3 region is CASSFERSTDTQYF. As DNA, the CDR3 is TGTGCCAGCAGCTTTGAAAGGAGTACAGATACGCAGTATTTT.

This chain links TRBV7-2 with TRBJ2-2; 10 bases are a match to TRBD2. Trimming took 7 bases from V and 1 from J; bases not matched to a gene: 3. CDR1 and CDR2 (germline): SGHTA, FQGNSA. This CDR3 is 15 amino acids long. CDR3 DNA sequence: TGTGCCAGCACCGCTAGCGGGGGGAACACCGGGGAGCTGTTTTTT. Translated: CASTASGGNTGELFF.

V and J are TRBV2 and TRBJ2-3, with a tentative D call TRBD2 (6 bases). Germline-derived CDR1 and CDR2 are SNHLY and FYNNEI. This CDR3 has 13 residues. V shed 7 bases and J shed 2 bases, with 10 bases lying between them. This CDR3 reads CASIRDSTDTQYF. Here the CDR3 DNA reads TGTGCCAGCATCCGGGACTCCACAGATACGCAGTATTTT.

The gene calls are TRBV11-3 and TRBJ1-5, with 9 bases lining up with TRBD1. Trimming at V came to 3 bases and at J to 1 base, leaving 13 bases not matched to a gene. The germline gives CDR1 SGHNT, CDR2 YENEEA. The CDR3 has 19 residues. The CDR3 is CASSFYGDRESGSNQPQHF. Written as DNA, the CDR3 is TGTGCCAGCAGCTTTTATGGGGACAGGGAGTCGGGCAGCAATCAGCCCCAGCATTTT.

This chain uses TRBV19 with TRBJ2-7; the match to TRBD2 covers 7 bases. The germline gives CDR1 LNHDA, CDR2 SQIVND (reference sequence). The CDR3 length is 14 residues. V was pared by 5 bases and J by 4 bases, with 8 bases of the junction left unmatched. The CDR3 region has the DNA TGTGCCAGTAGTTCCAGCGGGACCCTGTACGAGCAGTACTTC. Translated: CASSSSGTLYEQYF.

DNA for the CDR3: TGCAGCGTTGAAAAGGATAGCGGATCTAACAATGAGCAGTTCTTC. Translation gives CSVEKDSGSNNEQFF. The rearrangement uses TRBV29-1 and TRBJ2-1; D may be TRBD2 (6 bases). This CDR3 is built from 15 residues. Trimming removed 2 bases at V and 5 bases at J, with 16 bases between. Germline V gives CDR1 SQVTM, CDR2 ANQGSEA.

The gene calls are TRBV7-2 and TRBJ2-3, with D tentatively TRBD1 (6 bases). V gave up 0 bases and J gave up 3 bases, with 7 bases separating them. The CDR3 length is 14 residues. Looked up from germline, CDR1 is SGHTA and CDR2 is FQGNSA. CDR3 sequence (DNA): TGTGCCAGCAGCTTAGCCACAGGGACAGATACGCAGTATTTT. Amino acid sequence: CASSLATGTDTQYF.

This chain connects TRBV5-4 to TRBJ2-1, with 11 positions matching TRBD1. This CDR3 is 16 amino acids long. Germline CDR1 and CDR2: SGHNT and YYREEE (reference sequence). J lost 7 bases, V lost 4 bases, and 10 bases had no gene match. The CDR3 reads CASSPGGQGGKNEQFF. The CDR3 DNA sequence: TGTGCCAGCAGCCCGGGGGGACAGGGGGGAAAAAATGAGCAGTTCTTC.

The chain combines TRBV3-1 (or the pseudogene TRBV3-2) with TRBJ2-1; 9 nucleotides match TRBD2. The CDR3 covers 16 residues. Germline CDR1 reads LGHDT; CDR2 reads YNNKEL (reference sequence). Trimming at V came to 1 base and at J to 9 bases, leaving 10 bases not matched to a gene. CDR3: CASSQVERGVDGEQFF. In DNA form, the CDR3 reads TGTGCCAGCAGCCAAGTTGAGCGGGGGGTCGATGGTGAGCAGTTCTTC.

V usage is TRBV2 and J usage is TRBJ2-3; 10 bases line up with TRBD2. The germline V gene has CDR1 SNHLY and CDR2 FYNNEI. This CDR3 has 16 residues. V was pared by 6 bases and J by 2 bases, with 8 bases of the junction left unmatched. The CDR3 bases are TGTGCCAGCAGCCCGCTAGCGGGGGCTTACACAGATACGCAGTATTTT. Residues: CASSPLAGAYTDTQYF.

The V and J genes are TRBV7-8 and TRBJ2-1; TRBD2 might be the D (6 bases). Germline CDR1 is SGHVS and CDR2 is FQNEAQ. Trimming took 1 base from V and 10 from J, leaving 14 bases between them. This CDR3 spans 14 amino acids. CDR3 protein: CASSLDQLAGEQFF. The CDR3 DNA is TGTGCCAGCAGCTTAGATCAGTTGGCGGGGGAGCAGTTCTTC.

V usage is TRBV24-1 and J usage is TRBJ2-5; 7 positions match TRBD1. V dropped 4 bases and J dropped 5; count of bases not matched to a gene: 3. Germline V gene lookup returns CDR1 KGHDR and CDR2 SFDVKD. This CDR3 comprises 13 residues. The CDR3 is CATSETGRETQYF. CDR3 in DNA: TGTGCCACCAGTGAGACAGGGCGGGAGACCCAGTACTTC.

V usage is TRBV5-4 and J usage is TRBJ1-1; possibly TRBD1 for D (5 bases). In germline, CDR1 is SGHNT, CDR2 YYREEE (reference sequence). Between the trimmed V and J ends, which lost 3 bases and 1 base, there was a span of 10 bases. The CDR3 is made up of 14 amino acids. CDR3 coding DNA: TGTGCCAGCAGCTGGGGCGACAGGAACACTGAAGCTTTCTTT. This translates into CASSWGDRNTEAFF.

The V gene is TRBV19, the J gene TRBJ2-1, with 12 bases that match TRBD1. Germline V lookup: CDR1 LNHDA, CDR2 SQIVND (reference sequence). The CDR3 sequence is 15 residues long. The junction had 13 bases not matched to a gene; V was cut back by 11 bases and J by 8 bases. The CDR3 DNA reads TGTGCCTGTCGCGCCGGGACAGGGGGCTTAGATGAGCAGTTCTTC. Its translation is CACRAGTGGLDEQFF.